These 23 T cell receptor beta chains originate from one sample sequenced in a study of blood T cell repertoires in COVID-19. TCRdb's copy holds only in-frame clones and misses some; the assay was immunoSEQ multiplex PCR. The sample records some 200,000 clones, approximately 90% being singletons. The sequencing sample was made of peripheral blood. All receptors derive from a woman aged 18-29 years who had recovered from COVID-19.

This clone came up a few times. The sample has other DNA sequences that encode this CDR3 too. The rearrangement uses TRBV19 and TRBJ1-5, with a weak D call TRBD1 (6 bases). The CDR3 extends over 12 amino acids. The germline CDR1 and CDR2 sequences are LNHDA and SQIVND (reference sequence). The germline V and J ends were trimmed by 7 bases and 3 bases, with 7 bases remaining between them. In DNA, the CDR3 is TGTGCCAGTACAGGGGTCAATCAGCCCCAGCATTTT. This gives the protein CASTGVNQPQHF.

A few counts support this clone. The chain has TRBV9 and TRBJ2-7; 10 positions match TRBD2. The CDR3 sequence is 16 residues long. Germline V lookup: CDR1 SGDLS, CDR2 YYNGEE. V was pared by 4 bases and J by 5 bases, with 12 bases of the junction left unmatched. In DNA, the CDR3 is TGTGCCAGCAGCCCGTTCGGGCTAGCGGGAGTGGACGAGCAGTACTTC. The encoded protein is CASSPFGLAGVDEQYF.

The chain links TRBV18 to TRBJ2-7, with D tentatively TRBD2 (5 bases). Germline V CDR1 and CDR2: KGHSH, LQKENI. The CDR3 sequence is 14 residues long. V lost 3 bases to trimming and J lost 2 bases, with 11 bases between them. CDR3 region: CASSPTGNPYEQYF. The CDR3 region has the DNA TGTGCCAGCTCACCTACCGGGAACCCCTACGAGCAGTACTTC.

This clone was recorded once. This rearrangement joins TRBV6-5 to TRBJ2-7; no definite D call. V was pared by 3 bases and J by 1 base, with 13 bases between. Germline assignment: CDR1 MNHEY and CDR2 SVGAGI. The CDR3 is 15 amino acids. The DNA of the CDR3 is TGTGCCAGCAGTTATCGGCCAGCGAGATCCTACGAGCAGTACTTC. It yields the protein CASSYRPARSYEQYF.

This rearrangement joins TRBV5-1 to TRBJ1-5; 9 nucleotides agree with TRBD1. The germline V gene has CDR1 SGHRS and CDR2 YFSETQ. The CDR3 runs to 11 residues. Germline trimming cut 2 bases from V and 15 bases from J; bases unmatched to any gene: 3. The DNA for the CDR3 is TGCGCCAGCAGCTTTGCGGGACAGGGGCATTTT. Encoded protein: CASSFAGQGHF.

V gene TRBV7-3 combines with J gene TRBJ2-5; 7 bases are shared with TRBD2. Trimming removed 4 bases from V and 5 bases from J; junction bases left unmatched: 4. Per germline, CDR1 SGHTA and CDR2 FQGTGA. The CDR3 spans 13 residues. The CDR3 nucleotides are TGTGCCAGCAGCTCAAGGGAGGGGGAGACCCAGTACTTC. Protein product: CASSSREGETQYF. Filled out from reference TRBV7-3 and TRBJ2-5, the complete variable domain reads GAGVSQTPSNKVTEKGKYVELRCDPISGHTALYWYRQSLGQGPEFLIYFQGTGAADDSGLPNDRFFAVRPEGSVSTLKIQRTERGDSAVYLCASSSREGETQYFGPGTRLLVL.

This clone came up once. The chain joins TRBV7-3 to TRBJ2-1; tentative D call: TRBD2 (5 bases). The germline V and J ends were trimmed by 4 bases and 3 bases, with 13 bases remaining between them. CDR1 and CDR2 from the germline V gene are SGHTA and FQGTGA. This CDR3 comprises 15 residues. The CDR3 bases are TGTGCCAGCAGCTCCACTAGTGACCTCTACAATGAGCAGTTCTTC. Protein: CASSSTSDLYNEQFF.

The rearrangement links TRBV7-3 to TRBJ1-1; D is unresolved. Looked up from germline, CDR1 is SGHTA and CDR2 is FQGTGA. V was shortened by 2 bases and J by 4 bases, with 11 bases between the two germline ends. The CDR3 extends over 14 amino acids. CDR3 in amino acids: CASSLGRAGTEAFF. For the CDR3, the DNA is TGTGCCAGCAGCTTAGGGAGGGCGGGCACTGAAGCTTTCTTT.

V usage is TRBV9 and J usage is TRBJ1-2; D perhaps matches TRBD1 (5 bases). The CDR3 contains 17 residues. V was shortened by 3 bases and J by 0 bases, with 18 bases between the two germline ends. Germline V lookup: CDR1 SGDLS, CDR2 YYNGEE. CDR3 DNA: TGTGCCAGCAGCGGTTATGGGGGGAGACAGCCTAACTATGGCTACACCTTC. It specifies CASSGYGGRQPNYGYTF.

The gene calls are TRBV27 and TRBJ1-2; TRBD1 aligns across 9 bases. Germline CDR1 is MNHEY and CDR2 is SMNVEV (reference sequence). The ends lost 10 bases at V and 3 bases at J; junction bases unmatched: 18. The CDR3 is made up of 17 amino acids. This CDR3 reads CATAGENRGRKDYGYTF. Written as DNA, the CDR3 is TGTGCCACCGCGGGGGAAAACAGGGGGCGAAAGGACTATGGCTACACCTTC.

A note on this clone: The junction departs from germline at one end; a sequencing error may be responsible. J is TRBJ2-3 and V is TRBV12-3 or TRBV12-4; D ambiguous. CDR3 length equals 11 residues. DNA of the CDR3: TGTGCCAGCAGTTTAGCATTAGCTATGGTTTTT. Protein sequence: CASSLALAMVF.

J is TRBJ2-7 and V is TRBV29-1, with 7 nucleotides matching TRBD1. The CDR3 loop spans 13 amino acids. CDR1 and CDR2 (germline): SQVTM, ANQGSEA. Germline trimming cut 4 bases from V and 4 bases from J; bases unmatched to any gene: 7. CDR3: CSVGGQHTYEQYF. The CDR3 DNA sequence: TGCAGCGTTGGGGGACAGCATACTTACGAGCAGTACTTC.

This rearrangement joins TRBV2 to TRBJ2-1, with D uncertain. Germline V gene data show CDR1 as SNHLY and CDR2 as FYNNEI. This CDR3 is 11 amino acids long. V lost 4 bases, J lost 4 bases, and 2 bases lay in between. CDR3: CASSVYNEQFF. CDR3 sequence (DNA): TGTGCCAGCAGTGTATACAATGAGCAGTTCTTC. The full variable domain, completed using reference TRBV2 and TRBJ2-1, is EPEVTQTPSHQVTQMGQEVILRCVPISNHLYFYWYRQILGQKVEFLVSFYNNEISEKSEIFDDQFSVERPDGSNFTLKIRSTKLEDSAMYFCASSVYNEQFFGPGTRLTVL.

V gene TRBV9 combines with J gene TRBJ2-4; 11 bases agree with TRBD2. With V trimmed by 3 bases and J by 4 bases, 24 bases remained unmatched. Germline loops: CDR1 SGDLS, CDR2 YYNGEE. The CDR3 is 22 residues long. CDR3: CASSAPAPGLAVPEEAKNIQYF. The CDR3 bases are TGTGCCAGCAGCGCCCCCGCTCCGGGACTAGCGGTCCCAGAGGAGGCTAAAAACATTCAGTACTTC.

In nucleotides, the CDR3 is TGTGCCAGCAGCCGGGACAGGGGGGTTACCGGGGAGCTGTTTTTT. The encoded protein is CASSRDRGVTGELFF. The chain has TRBV7-8 and TRBJ2-2; the match to TRBD1 covers 11 bases. Germline CDR1 and CDR2: SGHVS and FQNEAQ. V dropped 5 bases and J dropped 5; count of bases not matched to a gene: 4. CDR3 length equals 15 residues.

CDR3 DNA: TGTGCCAGCACGCGTAGCTCCCAAGAGACCCAGTACTTC. Its protein is CASTRSSQETQYF. The chain recombines TRBV6-5 with TRBJ2-5; D is uncertain. V lost 7 bases and J 1 base, leaving 10 bases between the germline ends. Germline loops: CDR1 MNHEY, CDR2 SVGAGI. This CDR3 spans 13 amino acids.

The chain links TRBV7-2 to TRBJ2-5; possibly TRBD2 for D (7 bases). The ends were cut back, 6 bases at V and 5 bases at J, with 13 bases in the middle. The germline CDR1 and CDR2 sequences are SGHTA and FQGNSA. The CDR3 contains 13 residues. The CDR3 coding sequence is TGTGCCAGCAGTCTGGGGGGGCGGGAGACCCAGTACTTC. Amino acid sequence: CASSLGGRETQYF.

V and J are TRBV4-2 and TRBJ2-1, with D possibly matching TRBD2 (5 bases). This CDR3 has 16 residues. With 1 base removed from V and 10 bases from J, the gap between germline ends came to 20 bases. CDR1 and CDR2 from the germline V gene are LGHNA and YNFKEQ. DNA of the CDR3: TGTGCCAGCAGCCAAGGGGGAGAAGGAGGTTTAGGAGAGCAGTTCTTC. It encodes CASSQGGEGGLGEQFF.

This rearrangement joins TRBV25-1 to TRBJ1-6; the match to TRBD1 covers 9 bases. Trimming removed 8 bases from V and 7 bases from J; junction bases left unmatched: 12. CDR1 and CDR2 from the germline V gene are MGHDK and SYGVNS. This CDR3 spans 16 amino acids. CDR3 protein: CASSSTGGVRNSPLHF. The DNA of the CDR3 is TGTGCCAGCTCGTCGACAGGGGGTGTTCGGAATTCACCCCTCCACTTT.

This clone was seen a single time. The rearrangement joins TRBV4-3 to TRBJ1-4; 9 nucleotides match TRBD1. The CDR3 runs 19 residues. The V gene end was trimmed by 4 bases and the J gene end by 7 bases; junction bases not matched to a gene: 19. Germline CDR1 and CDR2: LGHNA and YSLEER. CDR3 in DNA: TGCGCCAGCAGCCTCACGGGACAGGGTTTGGGAGAAGGAGGTGAAAAACTGTTTTTT. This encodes CASSLTGQGLGEGGEKLFF.

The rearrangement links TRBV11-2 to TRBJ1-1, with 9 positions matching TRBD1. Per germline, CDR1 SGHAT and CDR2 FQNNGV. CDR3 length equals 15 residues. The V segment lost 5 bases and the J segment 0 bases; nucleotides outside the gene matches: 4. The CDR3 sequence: CASSPRTGVNTEAFF. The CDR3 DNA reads TGTGCCAGCAGCCCCCGGACAGGGGTGAACACTGAAGCTTTCTTT.

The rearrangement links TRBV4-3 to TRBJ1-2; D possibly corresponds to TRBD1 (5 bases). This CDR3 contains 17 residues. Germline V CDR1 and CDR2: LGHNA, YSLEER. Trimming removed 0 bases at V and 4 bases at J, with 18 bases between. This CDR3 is CASSQDPAGDLIYGYTF. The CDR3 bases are TGCGCCAGCAGCCAAGATCCGGCGGGGGACCTTATCTATGGCTACACCTTC.

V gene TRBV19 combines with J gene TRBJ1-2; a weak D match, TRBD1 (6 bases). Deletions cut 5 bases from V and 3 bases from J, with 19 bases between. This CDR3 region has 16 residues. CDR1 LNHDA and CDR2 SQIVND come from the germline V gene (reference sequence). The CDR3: CASSLKAGDQDYGYTF. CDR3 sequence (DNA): TGTGCCAGTAGTCTCAAGGCAGGGGATCAGGACTATGGCTACACCTTC.